Listed below are T cell receptor beta chains from one sample, sequenced in a study of fetal regulatory T cell absence and autoimmunity. Method: immunoSEQ multiplex PCR; TCRdb's copy keeps in-frame clones and lacks some. The sample records approximately 94,000 clones, roughly 78% being singletons. The material sequenced was pancreas tissue. Every receptor here comes from a male donor with IPEX syndrome. The CDR3 runs from the conserved cysteine through the conserved F or W. The D gene is left open where the match is weak. Clone sizes are given selectively: once, few, many, or a class where the clone is expanded.

clone_size	v_call	j_call	d_call	cdr3_aa	cdr3_nt
.	TRBV6-1	TRBJ1-3	.	CASSAPRGFGNTIYF	TGTGCCAGCAGTGCCCCCAGGGGATTCGGAAACACCATATATTTT
.	TRBV27	TRBJ1-1	.	CASSLMGHREAFF	TGTGCCAGCAGTTTAATGGGACACCGGGAAGCTTTCTTT
few	TRBV27	TRBJ2-7	TRBD2	CASSFSGRAYEQYF	TGTGCCAGCAGTTTTAGCGGGAGAGCCTACGAGCAGTACTTC
.	TRBV11-2	TRBJ2-5	.	CASSLAPAVSVQETQYF	TGTGCCAGCAGCTTGGCTCCAGCGGTGTCAGTACAAGAGACCCAGTACTTC
.	TRBV30	TRBJ2-7	.	CAWSVAGPYEQYF	TGTGCCTGGAGTGTTGCGGGGCCTTACGAGCAGTACTTC
few	TRBV7-7	TRBJ2-2	TRBD2	CASSLEVAGGSTGELFF	TGTGCCAGCAGCTTAGAGGTGGCGGGAGGGAGCACCGGGGAGCTGTTTTTT
.	TRBV5-6	TRBJ2-4	.	CASSLTGAKNIQYF	TGTGCCAGCAGCTTGACAGGGGCCAAAAACATTCAGTACTTC
once	TRBV5-1	TRBJ2-1	TRBD2	CASSLAVSERDPSYNEQFF	TGCGCCAGCAGCTTGGCCGTATCGGAGCGGGACCCATCGTACAATGAGCAGTTCTTC
few	TRBV11-2	TRBJ1-6	TRBD1	CASSLDRGQGYNSPLHF	TGTGCCAGCAGCTTAGACCGAGGACAGGGGTATAATTCACCCCTCCACTTT
few	TRBV13	TRBJ2-7	TRBD1	CASSFPGQGAAEQYF	TGTGCCAGCAGCTTCCCGGGACAGGGGGCTGCCGAGCAGTACTTC
.	TRBV7-6	TRBJ2-1	.	CASSLRERSSSYNEQFF	TGTGCCAGCAGCCTAAGGGAGCGGTCGAGCTCCTACAATGAGCAGTTCTTC
.	TRBV4-1	TRBJ1-4	.	CASSPGTFLGEKLFF	TGCGCCAGCAGCCCAGGGACATTTTTGGGCGAAAAACTGTTTTTT
.	TRBV6-1	TRBJ2-7	TRBD1	CASSASSGTGFYEQYF	TGTGCCAGCAGTGCTAGTTCCGGGACAGGGTTTTACGAGCAGTACTTC
.	TRBV6-1	TRBJ1-2	TRBD1	CASSDTRGRVYGYTF	TGTGCCAGCAGTGACACCAGGGGGCGCGTCTATGGCTACACCTTC
.	TRBV19	TRBJ1-5	.	CASSIDLWGNQPQHF	TGTGCCAGTAGTATAGATCTATGGGGTAATCAGCCCCAGCATTTT
.	TRBV4-2	TRBJ2-1	TRBD2	CASSQALAGVGNEQFF	TGTGCCAGCAGCCAAGCCCTAGCGGGAGTGGGGAATGAGCAGTTCTTC
.	TRBV4-1	TRBJ2-7	.	CASSQVDSGLFYEQYF	TGCGCCAGCAGCCAAGTCGATAGCGGCCTTTTTTACGAGCAGTACTTC
.	TRBV12-5	TRBJ2-1	.	CASGLSSGNEQFF	TGTGCTAGTGGTTTGTCCTCAGGAAATGAGCAGTTCTTC
.	TRBV2	TRBJ1-1	.	CASSEGRLGRFMNTEAFF	TGTGCCAGCAGTGAAGGGCGGTTGGGTCGTTTTATGAACACTGAAGCTTTCTTT
.	TRBV7-8	TRBJ2-7	TRBD2	CASSLGLAGGKEQYF	TGTGCCAGCAGCTTAGGACTAGCGGGGGGGAAGGAGCAGTACTTC
.	TRBV7-8	TRBJ2-5	.	CASSSHLTRGETQYF	TGTGCCAGCAGCTCCCACCTGACCCGAGGGGAGACCCAGTACTTC
.	TRBV19	TRBJ2-1	.	CASTSIRGAGYNEQFF	TGTGCCAGTACATCGATAAGGGGGGCGGGATACAATGAGCAGTTCTTC
.	TRBV4-1	TRBJ2-1	TRBD2	CASSQLAGGANEQFF	TGCGCCAGCAGCCAACTAGCGGGAGGGGCCAATGAGCAGTTCTTC
.	TRBV20-1	TRBJ2-1	.	CSALSGNEQFF	TGCAGTGCCTTGAGCGGGAATGAGCAGTTCTTC
.	TRBV6-5	TRBJ2-3	.	CASSRTRVTDTQYF	TGTGCCAGCAGCCGTACCCGGGTCACAGATACGCAGTATTTT
.	TRBV7-9	TRBJ2-5	.	CASSRALGGETQYF	TGTGCCAGCAGCCGGGCCCTGGGGGGAGAGACCCAGTACTTC